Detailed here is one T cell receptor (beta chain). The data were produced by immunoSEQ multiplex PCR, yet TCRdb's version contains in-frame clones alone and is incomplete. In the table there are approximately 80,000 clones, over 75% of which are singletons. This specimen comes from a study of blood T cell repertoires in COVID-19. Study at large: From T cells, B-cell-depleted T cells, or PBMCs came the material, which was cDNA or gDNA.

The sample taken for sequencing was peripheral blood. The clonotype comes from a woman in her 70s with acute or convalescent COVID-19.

The CDR3 DNA sequence: TGTGCCAGCAGTGAATGGGGCGGCAATCAGCCCCAGCATTTT. This encodes CASSEWGGNQPQHF. The chain employs TRBV6-4 and TRBJ1-5; TRBD1 is a possible D gene (5 bases). The germline V gene encodes CDR1 MRHNA and CDR2 SNTAGT. The CDR3 has 14 amino acids. V dropped 3 bases and J dropped 2 bases, with 8 bases sitting between them.